Below, 29 T cell receptor beta chains from the same sample are listed, as sequenced in a study of blood T cells in healthy people across ages. Next came a second PCR, run for about 7 to 12 cycles, which used a sample-barcoded 5' primer along with a J-beta primer mix. TCRdb processed the 5' RACE reads anew with MiXCR; each CDR3 protein has one entry. The repertoire consists of roughly 650,000 distinct CDR3 sequences, with 32% occurring once and the leading ten covering roughly 14%. Sequenced sample: blood. These receptors originate from a woman of 80 years or more in good health.

This clonotype showed up just a few times. The chain couples TRBV11-2 to TRBJ1-1, with no clear D. Germline V gives CDR1 SGHAT, CDR2 FQNNGV. V was shortened by 0 bases and J by 5 bases, with 10 bases between the two germline ends. This CDR3 has 14 residues. CDR3 in DNA: TGTGCCAGCAGCTTAGAAGTCATCAGGACTGAAGCTTTCTTT. Encoded protein: CASSLEVIRTEAFF.

In its sample, this clonotype was seen many times. V and J are TRBV20-1 and TRBJ2-3; D is uncertain. The germline V and J ends were trimmed by 4 bases and 4 bases, with 15 bases remaining between them. This CDR3 region has 14 residues. Germline lookup yields CDR1 DFQATT and CDR2 SNEGSKA (reference sequence). In DNA form, the CDR3 reads TGCAGTGCTAAGACCTCCCGGTTCGCAGATACGCAGTATTTT. It codes for CSAKTSRFADTQYF.

The chain employs TRBV12-3 or TRBV12-4 and TRBJ1-2; D remains unclear. This CDR3 has 16 residues. The V gene lost 6 bases and the J gene lost 0 bases, with 17 bases spanning the gap. CDR3 DNA sequence: TGTGCCAGCAGCCACAAACCCGGTGGCACTAACTATGGCTACACCTTC. It is translated as CASSHKPGGTNYGYTF.

J is TRBJ1-2 and V is TRBV4-2, with D perhaps matching TRBD1 (6 bases). The CDR3 sequence is 17 residues long. The germline CDR1 and CDR2 sequences are LGHNA and YNFKEQ. V was cut by 0 bases and J by 6 bases, with 20 bases left in between. In DNA form, the CDR3 reads TGTGCCAGCAGCCAAGATCTCGCGCAGGGGAAACGTCATGGCTACACCTTC. Residues: CASSQDLAQGKRHGYTF.

The chain employs TRBV6-2 or TRBV6-3 and TRBJ2-1; D possibly corresponds to TRBD2 (5 bases). Trimming removed 10 bases at V and 1 base at J, with 17 bases between. This CDR3 spans 15 amino acids. Germline V CDR1 and CDR2: MNHEY, SVGEGT. In DNA form, the CDR3 reads TGTGCCAACAGCTCGAGGGCTCCTTCCTACAATGAGCAGTTCTTC. Translation: CANSSRAPSYNEQFF.

This clonotype has at least ten counts. The CDR3 loop is CASSQEGGIYGYTF. Here the CDR3 DNA reads TGTGCCAGCAGCCAAGAAGGAGGGATCTATGGCTACACCTTC. The chain combines TRBV3-1 with TRBJ1-2; D uncertain. The ends were cut back, 0 bases at V and 4 bases at J, with 9 bases in the middle. The CDR3 covers 14 residues. The germline V gene encodes CDR1 LGHDT and CDR2 YNNKEL (reference sequence).

The gene calls are TRBV7-2 and TRBJ2-7, with D maybe TRBD1 (5 bases). The V gene lost 2 bases and the J gene lost 5 bases, with 10 bases spanning the gap. CDR3 size: 13 residues. Germline CDR1 and CDR2: SGHTA and FQGNSA. The CDR3 sequence is CASSLQGYHEQYF. The DNA of the CDR3 is TGTGCCAGCAGCTTACAGGGATACCACGAGCAGTACTTC.

The table lists this clonotype with many counts. The rearrangement links TRBV20-1 to TRBJ1-5, with D perhaps matching TRBD1 (5 bases). Deletions cut 3 bases from V and 1 base from J, with 13 bases between. The CDR3 extends over 15 amino acids. Germline V gene data show CDR1 as DFQATT and CDR2 as SNEGSKA (reference sequence). The CDR3 DNA is TGCAGTGCTAGTACTACCGGGGACAGCAATCAGCCCCAGCATTTT. Protein: CSASTTGDSNQPQHF.

This clonotype appeared many times. J is TRBJ2-6 and V is TRBV9; D possibly corresponds to TRBD1 (5 bases). Trimming took 0 bases from V and 4 from J, leaving 11 bases between them. The CDR3 spans 16 residues. Germline V gene sequence: CDR1 SGDLS, CDR2 YYNGEE. This CDR3 is CASSVGAGQGANVLTF. In nucleotides, the CDR3 is TGTGCCAGCAGCGTAGGGGCAGGGCAAGGGGCCAACGTCCTGACTTTC. Filled out from reference TRBV9 and TRBJ2-6, the complete variable domain reads DSGVTQTPKHLITATGQRVTLRCSPRSGDLSVYWYQQSLDQGLQFLIQYYNGEERAKGNILERFSAQQFPDLHSELNLSSLELGDSALYFCASSVGAGQGANVLTFGAGSRLTVL.

A few counts support this clonotype. The chain uses TRBV3-1 and TRBJ1-1; D is undetermined. The germline CDR1 and CDR2 sequences are LGHDT and YNNKEL (reference sequence). V was cut by 2 bases and J by 4 bases, with 14 bases left in between. The CDR3 loop spans 15 amino acids. DNA of the CDR3: TGTGCCAGCAGCCAACTCAGGCAGATGGGCACTGAAGCTTTCTTT. It translates to CASSQLRQMGTEAFF.

This clonotype showed up many times. The chain carries TRBV27 and TRBJ2-7, with D tentatively TRBD2 (6 bases). Per the germline V gene, CDR1 is MNHEY and CDR2 is SMNVEV (reference sequence). CDR3 length: 14 residues. V was shortened by 4 bases and J by 3 bases, with 13 bases between the two germline ends. The CDR3 protein is CASSYLGRNYEQYF. CDR3 DNA: TGTGCCAGCAGTTATCTGGGGAGGAACTACGAGCAGTACTTC.

As to this clonotype: The conserved phenylalanine or tryptophan is not found at the CDR3 terminus, so this likely reflects a read error. V is TRBV15 and J is TRBJ2-5; D is unresolved. The CDR3 runs to 14 residues. The germline CDR1 and CDR2 sequences are LNHNV and YYDKDF (reference sequence). V lost 0 bases and J lost 3, with 8 bases in between. The CDR3 loop reads CATSRDPNKETQYI. The CDR3 nucleotides read TGTGCCACCAGCAGAGATCCAAATAAAGAGACCCAGTACATC.

The gene calls are TRBV6-5 and TRBJ2-1; a possible D gene is TRBD2 (6 bases). The germline gives CDR1 MNHEY, CDR2 SVGAGI. The CDR3 consists of 15 residues. Trimming took off 11 bases at V and 7 bases at J, with 24 bases between the two ends. The CDR3 loop is CAGTSRRVRGNEQFF. The CDR3, as DNA: TGTGCCGGCACCTCCCGGAGGGTCCGGGGAAATGAGCAGTTCTTC.

This clonotype appeared a few times. A much larger clone differs from this one at a single base, so this may be a read error. V is TRBV7-2 and J is TRBJ2-5, with unresolved D. This CDR3 has 15 residues. Germline CDR1 is SGHTA and CDR2 is FQGNSA. The CDR3 sequence is CASSLRRTIQQTQYF. The CDR3 DNA follows: TGTGCCAGCAGCTTAAGGCGAACTATCCAACAGACCCAGTACTTC.

This clonotype appeared many times. CDR3 sequence reads: CSARGSVTGTQETQYF. CDR3 bases: TGCAGTGCTAGAGGGAGTGTGACAGGAACTCAAGAGACCCAGTACTTC. This chain connects TRBV20-1 to TRBJ2-5, with D maybe TRBD1 (6 bases). V was shortened by 1 base and J by 2 bases, with 17 bases between the two germline ends. Germline loops: CDR1 DFQATT, CDR2 SNEGSKA (reference sequence). The CDR3 is made up of 16 amino acids.

Concerning this clonotype itself: This may come from a read error, since a much larger clone is one base off. V and J are TRBV20-1 and TRBJ2-3; D is perhaps TRBD2 (7 bases). Germline CDR1 reads DFQATT; CDR2 reads SNEGSKA (reference sequence). CDR3 length: 16 amino acids. The V gene lost 0 bases and the J gene lost 4 bases, with 17 bases spanning the gap. This CDR3 is CSAREPGGWSADTQYF. Written as DNA, the CDR3 is TGCAGTGCTAGAGAGCCGGGGGGCTGGAGCGCAGATACGCAGTATTTT.

The sample holds a few counts of this clonotype. The chain employs TRBV7-3 and TRBJ1-5, with 8 positions matching TRBD1. Per the germline V gene, CDR1 is SGHTA and CDR2 is FQGTGA. V trimming: 5 bases; J trimming: 4 bases; junction bases outside the gene matches: 13. The CDR3 contains 17 residues. CDR3 coding DNA: TGTGCCAGCAGCGGCAGGGGGCGAGGTATCGGGAATCAGCCCCAGCATTTT. Translating it yields CASSGRGRGIGNQPQHF.

This clonotype was observed a handful of times. The rearrangement uses TRBV30 and TRBJ2-1; 7 bases are a match to TRBD2. The CDR3 covers 12 residues. Trimming at V came to 2 bases and at J to 13 bases, leaving 8 bases not matched to a gene. The germline V gene has CDR1 GTSNPN and CDR2 SVGIG (reference sequence). CDR3 region: CAWSQRAGPQFF. The CDR3 DNA is TGTGCCTGGAGTCAGAGAGCGGGACCACAGTTCTTC.

This clonotype was picked up many times. The J gene is TRBJ2-7, the V gene TRBV11-2, with D perhaps matching TRBD2 (6 bases). This CDR3 is 16 amino acids long. CDR1 and CDR2 from the germline V gene are SGHAT and FQNNGV. Trimming removed 3 bases from V and 3 bases from J, with 18 bases in between. The CDR3 coding sequence is TGTGCCAGCAGCTTGGGACTCCGGGACGGATACTACGAGCAGTACTTC. It encodes CASSLGLRDGYYEQYF.

This chain joins TRBV7-2 and TRBJ2-3; TRBD2 matches at 13 bases. J was trimmed by 6 bases and V by 2 bases; bases with no gene match: 14. Per the germline V gene, CDR1 is SGHTA and CDR2 is FQGNSA. This CDR3 is 19 amino acids long. CDR3 sequence (DNA): TGTGCCAGCAGCTTATCCGTGGGGACTAGCGGGACAGTATGGGATACGCAGTATTTT. This codes for CASSLSVGTSGTVWDTQYF.

This clonotype appeared once. The chain links TRBV7-2 to TRBJ1-5; 8 bases align to TRBD1. The J segment lost 0 bases and the V segment lost 5 bases, leaving 3 bases of the junction unmatched. Germline CDR1 is SGHTA and CDR2 is FQGNSA. The CDR3 runs 15 residues. CDR3 loop: CASSDDRGSNQPQHF. The DNA of the CDR3 is TGTGCCAGCAGCGATGACAGGGGTAGCAATCAGCCCCAGCATTTT.

This clonotype was seen at least ten times. This chain uses TRBV30 with TRBJ1-6; TRBD1 aligns across 8 bases. The CDR3 contains 13 residues. Per germline, CDR1 GTSNPN and CDR2 SVGIG (reference sequence). Trimming took 1 base from V and 7 from J; bases not matched to a gene: 0. CDR3 sequence (DNA): TGTGCCTGGAGTGGACAGGGGAATTCACCCCTCCACTTT. This codes for CAWSGQGNSPLHF.

V usage is TRBV4-2 and J usage is TRBJ1-2; no clear D gene. V was clipped by 2 bases and J by 3 bases, with 7 bases between them. This CDR3 comprises 13 residues. From germline, CDR1 is LGHNA and CDR2 YNFKEQ. CDR3 in amino acids: CASSQQLDYGYTF. DNA for the CDR3: TGTGCCAGCAGCCAACAGTTGGACTATGGCTACACCTTC.

The table lists this clonotype with many counts. V usage is TRBV20-1 and J usage is TRBJ2-5; 9 positions match TRBD1. Losses at the gene ends were 4 bases for V and 4 bases for J; bases not matched to a gene: 4. The CDR3 is 13 residues long. Germline V gene data show CDR1 as DFQATT and CDR2 as SNEGSKA (reference sequence). This chain's CDR3 is CSATWGQGETQYF. The CDR3 DNA sequence: TGCAGTGCTACCTGGGGACAGGGAGAGACCCAGTACTTC.

This clonotype was seen a single time. A clone one base away is much larger, so this may be a read error. This rearrangement joins TRBV7-2 to TRBJ1-4; 9 bases map to TRBD1. The CDR3 is 15 residues long. From germline, CDR1 is SGHTA and CDR2 FQGNSA. The CDR3 reads CASSPTGGRDGKPFF. The CDR3 bases are TGTGCCAGCAGCCCTACAGGGGGCCGCGACGGAAAACCGTTTTTT.

This clonotype was observed a few times. The CDR3 sequence: CASSLCMAGTWNEQYF. The CDR3 nucleotides are TGTGCCAGCAGCTTATGTATGGCAGGGACCTGGAACGAGCAGTACTTC. J is TRBJ2-4 and V is TRBV5-5, with D possibly being TRBD1 or TRBD2 (5 bases each). Gene TRBJ2-7 matches the end of the DNA better, so the J call may be wrong. Germline CDR1 reads SGHKS; CDR2 reads YYEKEE (reference sequence). This CDR3 is built from 16 residues.

This clonotype was seen at least ten times. The gene calls are TRBV6-5 and TRBJ2-7; D possibly corresponds to TRBD2 (7 bases). V gave up 6 bases and J gave up 2 bases, with 11 bases separating them. The CDR3 is made up of 13 amino acids. Per the germline V gene, CDR1 is MNHEY and CDR2 is SVGAGI. The CDR3 here is CASRRGGAYEQYF. The CDR3 DNA follows: TGTGCCAGCAGGAGGGGGGGGGCCTACGAGCAGTACTTC.

At least ten counts were recorded for this clonotype. The rearrangement joins TRBV29-1 to TRBJ2-6; a possible D gene is TRBD1 (6 bases). The germline CDR1 and CDR2 sequences are SQVTM and ANQGSEA. The CDR3 consists of 17 residues. Trimming took off 5 bases at V and 1 base at J, with 18 bases between the two ends. CDR3 coding DNA: TGCAGCGTTTTGGGTGGCAGGGGTGGATCTGGGGCCAACGTCCTGACTTTC. It encodes CSVLGGRGGSGANVLTF.

This rearrangement joins TRBV5-1 to TRBJ2-3, with TRBD1 matching 8 bases. Germline-derived CDR1 and CDR2 are SGHRS and YFSETQ. The length of the CDR3 is 15 residues. The CDR3 protein is CTRSLQGATSDTQYF. In nucleotides, the CDR3 is TGCACCCGCAGCTTGCAGGGGGCGACATCAGATACGCAGTATTTT.